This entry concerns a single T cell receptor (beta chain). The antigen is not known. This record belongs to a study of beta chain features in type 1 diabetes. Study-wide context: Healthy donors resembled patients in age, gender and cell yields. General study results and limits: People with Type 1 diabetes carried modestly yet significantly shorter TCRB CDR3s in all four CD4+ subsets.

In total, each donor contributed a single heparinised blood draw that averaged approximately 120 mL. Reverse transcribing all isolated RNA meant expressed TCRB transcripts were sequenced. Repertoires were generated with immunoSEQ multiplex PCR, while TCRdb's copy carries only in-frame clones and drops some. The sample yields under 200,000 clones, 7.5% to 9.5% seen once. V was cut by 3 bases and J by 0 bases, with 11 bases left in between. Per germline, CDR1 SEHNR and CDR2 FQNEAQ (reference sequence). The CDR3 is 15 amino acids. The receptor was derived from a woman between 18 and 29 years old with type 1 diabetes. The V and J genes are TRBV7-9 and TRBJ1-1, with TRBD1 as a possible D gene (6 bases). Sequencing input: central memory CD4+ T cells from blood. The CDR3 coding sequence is TGTGCCAGCAGCTTTTCTGGACAGCTGAACACTGAAGCTTTCTTT. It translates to CASSFSGQLNTEAFF.